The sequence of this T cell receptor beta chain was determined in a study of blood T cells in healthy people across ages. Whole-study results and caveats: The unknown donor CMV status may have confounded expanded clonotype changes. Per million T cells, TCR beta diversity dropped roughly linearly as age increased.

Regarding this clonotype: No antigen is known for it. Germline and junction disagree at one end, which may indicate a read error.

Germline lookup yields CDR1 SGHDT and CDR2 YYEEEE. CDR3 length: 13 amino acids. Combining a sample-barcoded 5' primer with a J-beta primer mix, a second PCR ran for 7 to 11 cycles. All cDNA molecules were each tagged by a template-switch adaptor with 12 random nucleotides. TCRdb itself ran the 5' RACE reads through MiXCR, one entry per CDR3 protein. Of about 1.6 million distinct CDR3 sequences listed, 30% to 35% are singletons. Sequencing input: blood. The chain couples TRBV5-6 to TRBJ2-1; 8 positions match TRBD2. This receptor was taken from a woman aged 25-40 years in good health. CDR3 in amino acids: CAGSSSGPNEQFF. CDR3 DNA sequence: TGTGCCGGCAGCTCTAGCGGGCCAAATGAGCAGTTCTTC.